One and the same sample provided the 26 T cell receptor beta chains below, sequenced in a study of blood T cell repertoires in COVID-19. Profiled with immunoSEQ multiplex PCR; TCRdb holds only in-frame clones, not every one. The sample lists under 250,000 clones, about 85% seen once, with 5% to 6.5% in the top ten. Specimen: peripheral blood. These receptors were collected from a woman aged 55-70 years who had recovered from COVID-19.

This clone is a singleton in its sample. The chain employs TRBV19 and TRBJ1-2; 9 nucleotides match TRBD1. With V trimmed by 6 bases and J by 8 bases, 4 bases remained unmatched. Germline V gene sequence: CDR1 LNHDA, CDR2 SQIVND (reference sequence). The CDR3 spans 12 residues. CDR3 sequence (DNA): TGTGCCAGTAGGCCCGGGACAGGGGGCTACACCTTC. The encoded protein is CASRPGTGGYTF. Supplemented by reference TRBV19 and TRBJ1-2, the full variable domain reads DGGITQSPKYLFRKEGQNVTLSCEQNLNHDAMYWYRQDPGQGLRLIYYSQIVNDFQKGDIAEGYSVSREKKESFPLTVTSAQKNPTAFYLCASRPGTGGYTFGSGTRLTVV.

A few counts support this clone. V and J are TRBV30 and TRBJ2-1; possible D gene TRBD2, 5 bases. Germline assignment: CDR1 GTSNPN and CDR2 SVGIG (reference sequence). V was pared by 3 bases and J by 3 bases, with 12 bases between. CDR3 length equals 14 residues. DNA for the CDR3: TGTGCCTGGAGCCACCGGACTGACTACAATGAGCAGTTCTTC. Amino acid sequence: CAWSHRTDYNEQFF.

CDR3 loop: CASSVTAGEETQYF. DNA for the CDR3: TGTGCCAGCAGCGTAACAGCGGGGGAAGAGACCCAGTACTTC. This chain joins TRBV9 and TRBJ2-5; TRBD2 matches at 8 bases. Germline V lookup: CDR1 SGDLS, CDR2 YYNGEE. With 1 base clipped from V and 3 bases from J, the junction kept 2 bases outside the gene matches. This CDR3 is 14 amino acids long. The full variable domain, its missing parts supplied by reference TRBV9 and TRBJ2-5, is DSGVTQTPKHLITATGQRVTLRCSPRSGDLSVYWYQQSLDQGLQFLIQYYNGEERAKGNILERFSAQQFPDLHSELNLSSLELGDSALYFCASSVTAGEETQYFGPGTRLLVL.

V is TRBV2 and J is TRBJ2-2; maybe TRBD2 (5 bases). Trimming cost V 6 bases and J 2 bases, with 10 bases left between them. CDR3 length: 14 amino acids. Germline lookup yields CDR1 SNHLY and CDR2 FYNNEI. The CDR3 spells CASRRGLNTGELFF. DNA for the CDR3: TGTGCCAGCAGACGCGGACTTAACACCGGGGAGCTGTTTTTT. The full variable domain, rest sourced from reference TRBV2 and TRBJ2-2, is EPEVTQTPSHQVTQMGQEVILRCVPISNHLYFYWYRQILGQKVEFLVSFYNNEISEKSEIFDDQFSVERPDGSNFTLKIRSTKLEDSAMYFCASRRGLNTGELFFGEGSRLTVL.

The gene calls are TRBV2 and TRBJ2-7; 7 nucleotides match TRBD1. This CDR3 is built from 17 residues. CDR1 is SNHLY, CDR2 FYNNEI, per germline. Unmatched junction bases numbered 13, after V lost 1 base and J lost 4 bases. The DNA for the CDR3 is TGTGCCAGCAGTGAAGATTTCAGACAGGGTTTCACGTACGAGCAGTACTTC. Its protein product is CASSEDFRQGFTYEQYF.

This chain uses TRBV4-1 with TRBJ2-1, with TRBD2 identical over 11 bases. This CDR3 contains 15 residues. Germline CDR1 and CDR2: MGHRA and YSYEKL. After removal of 3 bases from V and 7 bases from J, the junction contained 5 bases not matched to a gene. The CDR3 region is CASSQVAGGANEQFF. The CDR3 nucleotides read TGCGCCAGCAGCCAGGTAGCGGGGGGGGCAAATGAGCAGTTCTTC.

The chain links TRBV2 to TRBJ2-7; a weak D match, TRBD2 (6 bases). Trimming took off 7 bases at V and 3 bases at J, with 13 bases between the two ends. Per the germline V gene, CDR1 is SNHLY and CDR2 is FYNNEI. This CDR3 comprises 13 residues. The CDR3 bases are TGTGCCAGCACTTGGAGGGGCAGCTACGAGCAGTACTTC. Protein sequence: CASTWRGSYEQYF.

The chain employs TRBV27 and TRBJ1-6; 7 bases align to TRBD1. The V and J ends lost 5 bases and 11 bases, in that order; junction bases with no gene match: 12. CDR1 is MNHEY, CDR2 SMNVEV, per germline (reference sequence). This CDR3 region has 15 residues. The CDR3 DNA reads TGTGCCAGCAGTCCCCGACAGGGCCCCAGAACACCCCTCCACTTT. This codes for CASSPRQGPRTPLHF.

This clone appeared once. The V and J genes are TRBV9 and TRBJ2-5, with 8 bases lining up with TRBD2. Trimming cost V 3 bases and J 1 base; bases outside gene matches: 5. The germline V gene has CDR1 SGDLS and CDR2 YYNGEE. CDR3 length: 15 residues. CDR3: CASSGTAGAQETQYF. As DNA, the CDR3 is TGTGCCAGCAGCGGAACAGCGGGGGCCCAAGAGACCCAGTACTTC.

The rearrangement joins TRBV11-2 to TRBJ2-3; maybe TRBD2 (6 bases). Trimming pared 3 bases from V and 6 bases from J, leaving 13 bases between. The CDR3 is 14 amino acids. Germline CDR1 and CDR2: SGHAT and FQNNGV. The DNA for the CDR3 is TGTGCCAGCAGCTTCGCCTCGGCGGGGGATACGCAGTATTTT. Translated: CASSFASAGDTQYF. The full variable domain, its missing parts supplied by reference TRBV11-2 and TRBJ2-3, is EAGVAQSPRYKIIEKRQSVAFWCNPISGHATLYWYQQILGQGPKLLIQFQNNGVVDDSQLPKDRFSAERLKGVDSTLKIQPAKLEDSAVYLCASSFASAGDTQYFGPGTRLTVL.

There are a few counts of this clone. The chain is built from TRBV9 and TRBJ1-3, with unresolved D. V was shortened by 3 bases and J by 6 bases, with 13 bases between the two germline ends. The CDR3 consists of 14 residues. Germline V gene sequence: CDR1 SGDLS, CDR2 YYNGEE. CDR3 nucleotide sequence: TGTGCCAGCAGCGGTTGGGCAGGTCCAAACACCATATATTTT. Translation: CASSGWAGPNTIYF.

The genes are TRBV2 and TRBJ2-5, with 9 bases fitting TRBD2. V lost 4 bases and J lost 5; bases outside the gene matches: 11. Germline V gives CDR1 SNHLY, CDR2 FYNNEI. This CDR3 region has 16 residues. CDR3 in amino acids: CASSGASGTSLETQYF. The DNA of the CDR3 is TGTGCCAGCAGTGGAGCCTCCGGGACTAGCCTGGAGACCCAGTACTTC.

The chain is built from TRBV12-3 or TRBV12-4 and TRBJ2-2; possibly TRBD1 for D (5 bases). The CDR3 has 13 residues. The V and J ends lost 8 bases and 5 bases respectively, with 12 bases between them. CDR3 sequence: CASQRQGTGELFF. CDR3 bases: TGTGCCAGCCAAAGGCAGGGTACCGGGGAGCTGTTTTTT.

The chain combines TRBV19 with TRBJ1-2; D ambiguous. The V gene's germline CDR1 is LNHDA and CDR2 SQIVND (reference sequence). With 5 bases removed from V and 4 bases from J, the gap between germline ends came to 14 bases. The CDR3 runs 14 residues. The CDR3 loop is CASSYLLSPYGYTF. The CDR3 DNA follows: TGTGCCAGTAGTTATCTTCTGAGCCCCTATGGCTACACCTTC.

The V gene is TRBV29-1, the J gene TRBJ1-2; a weak D match, TRBD1 (5 bases). CDR1 is SQVTM, CDR2 ANQGSEA, per germline. Trimming took off 7 bases at V and 1 base at J, with 10 bases between the two ends. The CDR3 is 12 residues long. The CDR3 here is CSDRGINYGYTF. The CDR3 nucleotides read TGCAGCGATAGGGGAATTAACTATGGCTACACCTTC. Together with reference TRBV29-1 and TRBJ1-2, the CDR3 gives the full variable domain: SAVISQKPSRDICQRGTSLTIQCQVDSQVTMMFWYRQQPGQSLTLIATANQGSEATYESGFVIDKFPISRPNLTFSTLTVSNMSPEDSSIYLCSDRGINYGYTFGSGTRLTVV.

V usage is TRBV6-8 and J usage is TRBJ2-1; 8 positions match TRBD2. The CDR3 covers 18 residues. Germline loops: CDR1 MNHGY, CDR2 SAAAGT. After removal of 2 bases from V and 8 bases from J, the junction contained 17 bases not matched to a gene. In nucleotides, the CDR3 is TGTGCCAGCAGTTACGTCTGCGTTAGCGGGAAAACTCCAGATGAGCAGTTCTTC. As protein: CASSYVCVSGKTPDEQFF.

V and J are TRBV27 and TRBJ1-2; 7 bases map to TRBD1. CDR1 and CDR2 (germline): MNHEY, SMNVEV (reference sequence). Trimming cost V 2 bases and J 2 bases; bases outside gene matches: 5. This CDR3 is built from 15 residues. In nucleotides, the CDR3 is TGTGCCAGCAGTTTAGGCGCAGGGGGGAACTATGGCTACACCTTC. It translates to CASSLGAGGNYGYTF.

This chain connects TRBV2 to TRBJ1-1, with 7 nucleotides matching TRBD1. This CDR3 region has 15 residues. With 7 bases clipped from V and 1 base from J, the junction kept 9 bases outside the gene matches. The germline V gene encodes CDR1 SNHLY and CDR2 FYNNEI. The CDR3 nucleotides read TGTGCCAGCATGGTTTCGGGACAGCCGAACACTGAAGCTTTCTTT. This gives the protein CASMVSGQPNTEAFF. The full variable domain, completed using reference TRBV2 and TRBJ1-1, is EPEVTQTPSHQVTQMGQEVILRCVPISNHLYFYWYRQILGQKVEFLVSFYNNEISEKSEIFDDQFSVERPDGSNFTLKIRSTKLEDSAMYFCASMVSGQPNTEAFFGQGTRLTVV.

CDR3 bases: TGTGCCAGCAGCTCGACAGGCCCGAACACTGAAGCTTTCTTT. Translation: CASSSTGPNTEAFF. The chain joins TRBV7-8 to TRBJ1-1; weak D call: TRBD1 (6 bases). Looked up from germline, CDR1 is SGHVS and CDR2 is FQNEAQ. The CDR3 extends over 14 amino acids. The ends were cut back, 4 bases at V and 1 base at J, with 10 bases in the middle.

The V and J genes are TRBV5-1 and TRBJ1-1; 9 nucleotides line up with TRBD1. CDR1 and CDR2 from the germline V gene are SGHRS and YFSETQ. CDR3 length equals 16 residues. V was pared by 4 bases and J by 0 bases, with 7 bases of the junction left unmatched. The CDR3 region is CASSRGQGGMNTEAFF. In DNA, the CDR3 is TGCGCCAGCAGCAGGGGACAGGGAGGCATGAACACTGAAGCTTTCTTT.

As to this clone: Other DNA sequences within the sample encode an identical CDR3. The rearrangement joins TRBV3-1 (or the pseudogene TRBV3-2) to TRBJ1-2, with a possible D match to TRBD1 (5 bases). CDR1 is LGHDT and CDR2 is YNNKEL in the germline V gene (reference sequence). The CDR3 runs 12 residues. V was shortened by 0 bases and J by 8 bases, with 7 bases between the two germline ends. The CDR3 is CASSQEGGGYTF. CDR3 bases: TGTGCCAGCAGCCAAGAGGGGGGAGGCTACACCTTC.

This clone was seen just once. The chain has TRBV30 and TRBJ2-6; a possible D gene is TRBD1 (6 bases). Per the germline V gene, CDR1 is GTSNPN and CDR2 is SVGIG (reference sequence). The CDR3 totals 20 residues. Trimming stripped 3 bases from V and 0 bases from J, with 24 bases between. CDR3: CAWRSWAGDILNSGANVLTF. The CDR3 DNA is TGTGCCTGGAGGTCTTGGGCAGGGGATATTTTAAACTCTGGGGCCAACGTCCTGACTTTC.

The chain recombines TRBV27 with TRBJ2-1, with D perhaps matching TRBD2 (5 bases). Germline CDR1 reads MNHEY; CDR2 reads SMNVEV (reference sequence). Trimming left V 5 bases short and J 3 bases short, with 14 bases between. CDR3 length equals 15 residues. In DNA, the CDR3 is TGTGCCAGCAGTCCCTTGGGGAGCCTCTACAATGAGCAGTTCTTC. It yields the protein CASSPLGSLYNEQFF.

The chain couples TRBV4-3 to TRBJ2-2; 11 bases fit TRBD1. This CDR3 is 16 amino acids long. V lost 4 bases to trimming and J lost 5 bases; unmatched junction nucleotides: 6. Germline loops: CDR1 LGHNA, CDR2 YSLEER. The CDR3 nucleotides are TGCGCCAGCAGCCCTGATGGGACAGGGGGGACCGGGGAGCTGTTTTTT. Amino acids: CASSPDGTGGTGELFF.

The chain joins TRBV2 to TRBJ2-7, with 7 bases fitting TRBD1. Germline-derived CDR1 and CDR2 are SNHLY and FYNNEI. V dropped 6 bases and J dropped 3; count of bases not matched to a gene: 11. CDR3 length: 15 amino acids. The chain's CDR3 is CASRSHWDRYYEQYF. For the CDR3, the DNA is TGTGCCAGCAGAAGTCATTGGGACAGATACTACGAGCAGTACTTC.

The chain recombines TRBV2 with TRBJ1-1, with TRBD1 matching 9 bases. The CDR3 extends over 14 amino acids. V lost 5 bases to trimming and J lost 6 bases; unmatched junction nucleotides: 7. CDR1 and CDR2 (germline): SNHLY, FYNNEI. CDR3 coding DNA: TGTGCCAGCAGTTCAAACAGGGGGCGGTCTGAAGCTTTCTTT. Its protein is CASSSNRGRSEAFF.